The 5 T cell receptor beta chains below come from one sample, sequenced in a study of a mutant IDH1 vaccine in newly diagnosed glioma. No antigen has been assigned to these receptors. The time point is: week 47, end of study. Mutant IDH1 20-mer peptide, at 300 ug, made up each vaccine dose, with topical imiquimod. The method was immunoSEQ multiplex PCR; TCRdb's version includes in-frame clones alone and lacks a portion of them. The sample consists of under 45,000 clones, around 82% of them appearing once. The sample consisted of PBMCs, taken from a glioma patient whose treatment included an IDH1 peptide vaccine. Receptor source: a young man with glioma. Some clones in this sample may be carry-over from other donors' samples.

This chain joins TRBV4-3 and TRBJ1-5; D possibly corresponds to TRBD1 (5 bases). V dropped 3 bases and J dropped 9 bases, with 9 bases sitting between them. This CDR3 has 12 residues. Looked up from germline, CDR1 is LGHNA and CDR2 is YSLEER. In DNA form, the CDR3 reads TGCGCCAGCAGCCAGGGGGTGGGGCCCCAGCATTTT. Protein product: CASSQGVGPQHF.

The chain employs TRBV19 and TRBJ2-3; the match to TRBD1 covers 10 bases. Germline-derived CDR1 and CDR2 are LNHDA and SQIVND (reference sequence). The CDR3 totals 16 residues. Losses at the gene ends were 6 bases for V and 2 bases for J; bases not matched to a gene: 8. CDR3 bases: TGTGCCAGTAGCCAAGGACAGGGGGGTTTCACAGATACGCAGTATTTT. The encoded protein is CASSQGQGGFTDTQYF.

The chain combines TRBV5-4 with TRBJ2-5, with 9 bases matching TRBD1. CDR1 is SGHNT, CDR2 YYREEE, per germline (reference sequence). This CDR3 spans 15 amino acids. Trimming cost V 2 bases and J 5 bases; bases outside gene matches: 7. In DNA form, the CDR3 reads TGTGCCAGCAGCTTACAGGGGGCAGGTCAGGAGACCCAGTACTTC. It translates to CASSLQGAGQETQYF.

V is TRBV2 and J is TRBJ2-7, with 9 bases identical to TRBD2. The CDR3 has 17 residues. V trimming: 1 base; J trimming: 3 bases; junction bases outside the gene matches: 10. Looked up from germline, CDR1 is SNHLY and CDR2 is FYNNEI. Written as DNA, the CDR3 is TGTGCCAGCAGTGAAGGGGGGGGGCTAGCGGGACGCTACGAGCAGTACTTC. It yields the protein CASSEGGGLAGRYEQYF.

This sequence joins TRBV7-2 and TRBJ1-1; TRBD1 aligns across 8 bases. The CDR3 is made up of 15 amino acids. V was pared by 4 bases and J by 1 base, with 5 bases of the junction left unmatched. Germline CDR1 reads SGHTA; CDR2 reads FQGNSA. The DNA of the CDR3 is TGTGCCAGCAGCTACCGGACAGGGACGAACACTGAAGCTTTCTTT. Amino acids: CASSYRTGTNTEAFF.